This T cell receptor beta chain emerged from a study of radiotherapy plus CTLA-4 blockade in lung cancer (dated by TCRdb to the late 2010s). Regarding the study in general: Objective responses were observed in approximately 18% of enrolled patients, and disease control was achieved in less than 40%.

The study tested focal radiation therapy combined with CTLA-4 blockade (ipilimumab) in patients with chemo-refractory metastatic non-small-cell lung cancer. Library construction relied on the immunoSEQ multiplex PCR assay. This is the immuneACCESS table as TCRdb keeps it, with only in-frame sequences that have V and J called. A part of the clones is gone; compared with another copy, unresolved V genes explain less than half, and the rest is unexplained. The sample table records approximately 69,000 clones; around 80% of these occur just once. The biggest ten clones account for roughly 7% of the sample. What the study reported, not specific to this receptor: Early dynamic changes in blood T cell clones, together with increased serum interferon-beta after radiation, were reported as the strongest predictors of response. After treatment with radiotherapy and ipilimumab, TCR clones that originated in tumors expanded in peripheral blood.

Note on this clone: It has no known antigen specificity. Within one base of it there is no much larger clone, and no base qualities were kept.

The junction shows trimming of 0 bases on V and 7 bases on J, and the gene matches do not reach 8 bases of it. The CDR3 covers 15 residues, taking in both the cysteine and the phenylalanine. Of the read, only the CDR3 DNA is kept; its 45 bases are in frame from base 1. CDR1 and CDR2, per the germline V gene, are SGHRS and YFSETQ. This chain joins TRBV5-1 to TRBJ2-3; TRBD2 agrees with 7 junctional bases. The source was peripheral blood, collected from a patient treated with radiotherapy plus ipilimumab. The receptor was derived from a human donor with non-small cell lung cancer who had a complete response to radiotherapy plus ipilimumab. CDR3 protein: CASSLEGASGNTQYF. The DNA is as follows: TGCGCCAGCAGCTTGGAAGGGGCTAGCGGAAATACGCAGTATTTT. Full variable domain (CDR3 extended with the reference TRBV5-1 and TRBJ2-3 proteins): KAGVTQTPRYLIKTRGQQVTLSCSPISGHRSVSWYQQTPGQGLQFLFEYFSETQRNKGNFPGRFSGRQFSNSRSEMNVSTLELGDSALYLCASSLEGASGNTQYFGPGTRLTVL.